This record covers a single T cell receptor (beta chain). Germline loops: CDR1 SGHTA, CDR2 FQGNSA. V was trimmed by 2 bases and J by 0 bases, leaving 11 bases between them. CDR3 length equals 16 residues. Data came from immunoSEQ multiplex PCR; TCRdb stores just in-frame clones and leaves some out. The sample holds about 200,000 clones; 86% are singletons and the top ten take about 26%. The source of the sample is a study of blood T cell repertoires in COVID-19. For the study at large: Donors in the United States, Italy and Spain gave samples during acute or convalescent COVID-19.

The TCR was taken from a woman between 40 and 55 years old in a cohort exposed to, infected with or recovered from COVID-19 (not recorded which). The V call is TRBV7-2, the J call TRBJ1-3; no reliable D call. Material: PBMCs or T cells enriched from blood (not recorded which). CDR3 amino acids: CASSLWHPSSGNTIYF. The CDR3, as DNA: TGTGCCAGCAGCTTATGGCACCCTAGCTCTGGAAACACCATATATTTT. The complete variable domain, with remaining parts taken from reference TRBV7-2 and TRBJ1-3, reads GAGVSQSPSNKVTEKGKDVELRCDPISGHTALYWYRQSLGQGLEFLIYFQGNSAPDKSGLPSDRFSAERTGGSVSTLTIQRTQQEDSAVYLCASSLWHPSSGNTIYFGEGSWLTVV.